A selection of T cell receptor beta chains follows, all from one sample in a study of T cells in Graves' hyperthyroidism and ophthalmopathy. TCRdb independently ran MiXCR on the multiplex PCR reads; one entry per CDR3 protein. The table includes hundreds of thousands of distinct CDR3 sequences, roughly 19% detected once. The specimen sequenced was blood. The receptors stem from a man aged 50-60 years with Graves' ophthalmopathy. Both conserved end residues are part of each CDR3. Fields, in order: V gene, clone size, J gene, D gene, CDR3 protein, CDR3 DNA. D genes are given only for firm matches. Clone size appears in some rows only: once, few, many, or a class for an expanded clone.

TRBV2,many,TRBJ1-1,.,CASSARGNTEAFF,TGTGCCAGCAGTGCGCGGGGGAACACTGAAGCTTTCTTT
TRBV7-8,.,TRBJ1-2,TRBD1,CASSRDRSGYTF,TGTGCCAGCAGCAGGGACAGGTCTGGCTACACCTTC
TRBV5-1,.,TRBJ1-4,.,CASSRPSANEKLFF,TGCGCCAGCAGCCGGCCCTCGGCTAATGAAAAACTGTTTTTT
TRBV5-1,.,TRBJ2-1,.,CASKDGQGYNGQFF,TGCGCCAGCAAGGATGGCCAGGGATACAATGGGCAGTTCTTC
TRBV30,many,TRBJ2-3,.,CAWSVGLRDTQYF,TGTGCCTGGAGTGTGGGCCTCCGAGATACGCAGTATTTT
TRBV30,.,TRBJ2-7,.,CAWSGLYEQYF,TGTGCCTGGAGTGGTCTGTACGAGCAGTACTTC
TRBV28,many,TRBJ2-2,.,CASSFLQGNTGELFF,TGTGCCAGCAGTTTTTTACAGGGGAACACCGGGGAGCTGTTTTTT
TRBV7-9,.,TRBJ2-5,TRBD2,CASSQGLAGRETQYF,TGTGCCAGCAGCCAAGGACTAGCGGGAAGAGAGACCCAGTACTTC
TRBV7-3,.,TRBJ2-4,TRBD2,CASSPTSGNIQYF,TGTGCCAGCAGCCCGACTAGCGGAAACATTCAGTACTTC
TRBV20-1,many,TRBJ2-1,TRBD2,CSATSRSSGSPTSLREQFF,TGCAGTGCCACCAGCCGGTCTAGCGGGAGTCCCACATCTCTACGTGAGCAGTTCTTC
TRBV6-1,many,TRBJ2-7,TRBD2,CASSPRVLAGVLYEQYF,TGTGCCAGCAGCCCACGGGTGTTAGCGGGAGTCCTGTACGAGCAGTACTTC
TRBV5-1,many,TRBJ1-1,.,CASSSNQGSEAFF,TGCGCCAGCAGCTCAAATCAGGGGTCTGAAGCTTTCTTT
TRBV6-1,.,TRBJ2-7,.,CASSEARGYEQYF,TGTGCCAGCAGTGAAGCGAGGGGTTACGAGCAGTACTTC
TRBV5-8,.,TRBJ1-4,.,CASSLEGVTNEKLFF,TGTGCCAGCAGCTTGGAGGGGGTAACTAATGAAAAACTGTTTTTT
TRBV30,.,TRBJ1-1,.,CAWGDGHATEAFF,TGTGCCTGGGGCGATGGACATGCCACTGAAGCTTTCTTT
TRBV6-2/TRBV6-3,few,TRBJ1-6,TRBD1,CASSNRGQGLNNSPLHF,TGTGCCAGCAGTAACCGAGGACAGGGGTTGAATAATTCACCCCTCCACTTT
TRBV10-3,.,TRBJ2-5,.,CAISGGAETQYF,TGTGCCATCAGTGGGGGGGCTGAGACCCAGTACTTC
TRBV2,.,TRBJ1-5,.,CASMGGGIWSNQPQHF,TGTGCCAGCATGGGCGGAGGCATATGGAGCAATCAGCCCCAGCATTTT
TRBV24-1,few,TRBJ1-1,TRBD1,CATSLGGETEAFF,TGTGCCACCAGCCTAGGGGGCGAGACTGAAGCTTTCTTT